Listed below are T cell receptor beta chains from one sample, sequenced in a study of control samples from healthy donors and cancer patients. Assay used: immunoSEQ multiplex PCR; TCRdb lists only in-frame clones, some missing. The data show 150,000 to 200,000 clones, 90% seen once. Sequences were obtained from blood. The receptor source for this set is a woman aged 45-65 years in good health. Both conserved end residues are part of each CDR3. The order of the fields is V gene, CDR3 length, D gene, J gene, clone size, CDR3 DNA, CDR3 protein. The D gene is left open where the match is weak. Clone size is not always given. Where it is, it says once, few, many or a class for expanded clones.

TRBV19,14,TRBD1,TRBJ1-2,NA,TGTGCCAGCACACTTACCGGGACAGGGAGAGGCTACACCTTC,CASTLTGTGRGYTF
TRBV24-1,12,NA,TRBJ1-4,NA,TGTGCCACCAGTCAGGACACCGAAAAACTGTTTTTT,CATSQDTEKLFF
TRBV9,16,NA,TRBJ2-1,NA,TGTGCCAGCAGCGTAATAGGGGGAAGATCATACAATGAGCAGTTCTTC,CASSVIGGRSYNEQFF
TRBV2,14,NA,TRBJ1-1,NA,TGTGCCAGCAGTTGGGCCACCTCGAACACTGAAGCTTTCTTT,CASSWATSNTEAFF
TRBV28,14,NA,TRBJ1-1,once,TGTGCCAGCAGTTTTAGGGGGGGGATCACTGAAGCTTTCTTT,CASSFRGGITEAFF
TRBV7-9,16,TRBD2,TRBJ2-1,NA,TGTGCCAGCAGCTTAACAAGGACTAGCGGACACAATGAGCAGTTCTTC,CASSLTRTSGHNEQFF
TRBV15,15,NA,TRBJ2-6,NA,TGTGCCACCAGTCCGGGACACGCTGGGGCCAACGTCCTGACTTTC,CATSPGHAGANVLTF
TRBV5-4,15,TRBD2,TRBJ2-7,once,TGTGCCAGCAGCTTGGCAGCGGGGGGAGGTAACGAGCAGTACTTC,CASSLAAGGGNEQYF
TRBV28,15,TRBD1,TRBJ1-2,NA,TGTGCCAGCAGTTATCCGGGACAGGACGTCTATGGCTACACCTTC,CASSYPGQDVYGYTF
TRBV28,14,TRBD2,TRBJ2-1,once,TGTGCCAGCAGTTTAATGGGAGGGAGCGATGAGCAGTTCTTC,CASSLMGGSDEQFF
TRBV27,16,NA,TRBJ1-5,NA,TGTGCCAGCAGTTTAAGACGGGCCAGGGGTCATCAGCCCCAGCATTTT,CASSLRRARGHQPQHF
TRBV20-1,10,NA,TRBJ2-3,NA,TGCAGTGCTCCCAAGGGCACGCAGTATTTT,CSAPKGTQYF
TRBV9,15,NA,TRBJ1-3,NA,TGTGCCAGCACCGCGGGCATAACCTCTGGAAACACCATATATTTT,CASTAGITSGNTIYF
TRBV4-1,17,TRBD2,TRBJ2-1,NA,TGCGCCAGCAGCCAAGATCCCGGGACTAGCGGGTTTAGCGAGCAGTTCTTC,CASSQDPGTSGFSEQFF
TRBV28,17,NA,TRBJ1-2,NA,TGTGCCAGCAGTCCCCCCGGGGGGTTCGGTTATGACTATGGCTACACCTTC,CASSPPGGFGYDYGYTF
TRBV11-3,13,NA,TRBJ1-1,NA,TGTGCCAGCAGCTTGGGAATGGACACTGAAGCTTTCTTT,CASSLGMDTEAFF